These 20 T cell receptor beta chains share one sample of origin, sequenced in a study of T cells after yellow fever vaccination (dated by TCRdb to 2018 to 2020). Library generation was performed with 5' RACE. Sequenced on an Illumina HiSeq 2500. TCRdb passed the public sequencing reads through fastp at Q25 and MiXCR, retaining productive beta sequences. A single entry per CDR3 protein holds the most common genes and DNA from its merged rows. The sample table shows a few hundred thousand distinct CDR3 sequences, and about 6% are seen once. The ten largest clonotypes hold approximately 16% of the sample. The treatment or condition label on this specimen signifies: live attenuated yellow fever vaccine strain. The input for sequencing was PBMCs, taken 5 days after the yellow fever booster vaccination. The receptor source for this set is a young man who received the YFV17D yellow fever vaccine.

This clonotype has ten or more counts. This chain joins TRBV5-1 and TRBJ2-1, with a weak D call TRBD1 (6 bases). CDR1 is SGHRS and CDR2 is YFSETQ in the germline V gene. The CDR3 loop spans 12 amino acids. Deletions cut 6 bases from V and 5 bases from J, with 9 bases between. CDR3 nucleotide sequence: TGCGCCAGCAAGGGACAAAACAATGAGCAGTTCTTC. It is translated as CASKGQNNEQFF.

V is TRBV20-1 and J is TRBJ2-5; TRBD1 matches 9 bases. The junction had 7 bases not matched to a gene; V was cut back by 0 bases and J by 5 bases. There are 15 residues in the CDR3. The germline gives CDR1 DFQATT, CDR2 SNEGSKA (reference sequence). DNA for the CDR3: TGCAGTGCTAGAGACCGGGACAGGGAACCGGAGACCCAGTACTTC. It encodes CSARDRDREPETQYF.

The chain employs TRBV7-2 and TRBJ1-6; D is unclear. The germline V gene encodes CDR1 SGHTA and CDR2 FQGNSA. Deletions cut 6 bases from V and 4 bases from J, with 1 base between. The CDR3 sequence is 11 residues long. The CDR3 DNA follows: TGTGCCAGCAGTTATAATTCACCCCTCCACTTT. It specifies CASSYNSPLHF. Supplemented by reference TRBV7-2 and TRBJ1-6, the full variable domain reads GAGVSQSPSNKVTEKGKDVELRCDPISGHTALYWYRQSLGQGLEFLIYFQGNSAPDKSGLPSDRFSAERTGGSVSTLTIQRTQQEDSAVYLCASSYNSPLHFGNGTRLTVT.

The CDR3 DNA sequence: TGTGCCAGCTCAACGAAAGCCGGGACAGGGCTTAGAGAGACCCAGTACTTC. The encoded protein is CASSTKAGTGLRETQYF. The chain couples TRBV18 to TRBJ2-5; 9 positions match TRBD1. J gave up 4 bases and V 5 bases, and 14 bases lay outside the gene matches. Germline CDR1 KGHSH, CDR2 LQKENI. The CDR3 consists of 17 residues.

This clonotype has at least ten counts. The gene calls are TRBV29-1 and TRBJ1-5, with a possible D match to TRBD1 (6 bases). CDR1 SQVTM and CDR2 ANQGSEA come from the germline V gene. This CDR3 is built from 15 residues. The V end lost 0 bases, the J end lost 2 bases, and 11 bases lay between the germline ends. In nucleotides, the CDR3 is TGCAGCGTTGAAGACAGGGGACAAGGCAATCAGCCCCAGCATTTT. Protein product: CSVEDRGQGNQPQHF.

This chain connects TRBV7-2 to TRBJ2-7; D remains ambiguous. The germline V and J ends were trimmed by 2 bases and 4 bases, with 15 bases remaining between them. This CDR3 comprises 15 residues. CDR1 and CDR2 (germline): SGHTA, FQGNSA. This CDR3 reads CASSLNPGSMYEQYF. CDR3 nucleotide sequence: TGTGCCAGCAGCTTAAACCCAGGTTCCATGTACGAGCAGTACTTC.

This clonotype was seen more than once but under ten times. This chain links TRBV12-3 or TRBV12-4 with TRBJ1-2, with TRBD1 matching over 10 bases. The length of the CDR3 is 15 residues. Unmatched junction bases numbered 8, after V lost 5 bases and J lost 5 bases. The DNA for the CDR3 is TGTGCCAGCAGTGCCCCGGGACAGGGGCTTTATGGCTACACCTTC. Translating it yields CASSAPGQGLYGYTF.

As regards this clonotype: In this CDR3 the conserved last residue, phenylalanine or tryptophan, is missing, so a read error is likely. The chain combines TRBV20-1 with TRBJ1-2, with TRBD1 as a possible D gene (6 bases). Germline values: CDR1 DFQATT, CDR2 SNEGSKA (reference sequence). There are 11 residues in the CDR3. With 5 bases removed from V and 4 bases from J, the gap between germline ends came to 8 bases. The CDR3 bases are TGCAGTGCTCAGGACAGCTATGGCTACACCTCC. This gives the protein CSAQDSYGYTS.

This clonotype occurred a few times. The J gene is TRBJ2-5, the V gene TRBV5-6; TRBD1 might be the D (6 bases). The CDR3 is 14 amino acids. Per the germline V gene, CDR1 is SGHDT and CDR2 is YYEEEE. V was pared by 0 bases and J by 3 bases, with 9 bases between. This CDR3 reads CASSLVDSKETQYF. Here the CDR3 DNA reads TGTGCCAGCAGCTTGGTGGACAGCAAAGAGACCCAGTACTTC.

The rearrangement joins TRBV12-3 or TRBV12-4 to TRBJ2-5; tentatively, D is TRBD1 (5 bases). The CDR3 has 13 amino acids. V was pared by 4 bases and J by 4 bases, with 10 bases between. In nucleotides, the CDR3 is TGTGCCAGCAGTTCGGGCAGGGCAGAGACCCAGTACTTC. It encodes CASSSGRAETQYF.

In its sample, this clonotype was seen a few times. The chain combines TRBV7-2 with TRBJ2-2; a possible D gene is TRBD1 (6 bases). Between the trimmed V and J ends, which lost 3 bases and 0 bases, there was a span of 11 bases. The germline V gene encodes CDR1 SGHTA and CDR2 FQGNSA. The CDR3 loop spans 16 amino acids. The CDR3 DNA follows: TGTGCCAGCAGCTTCTCAGGGGATTCGAACACCGGGGAGCTGTTTTTT. It is translated as CASSFSGDSNTGELFF.

This clonotype was seen more than once but under ten times. V and J are TRBV9 and TRBJ2-5; unclear D gene. The V end lost 0 bases, the J end lost 5 bases, and 8 bases lay between the germline ends. Per germline, CDR1 SGDLS and CDR2 YYNGEE. This CDR3 has 13 residues. The CDR3 region is CASSVGLRETQYF. The CDR3 region has the DNA TGTGCCAGCAGCGTAGGGCTCCGGGAGACCCAGTACTTC.

This clonotype was counted ten times or more. The chain uses TRBV2 and TRBJ2-7; D is unresolved. CDR1 is SNHLY, CDR2 FYNNEI, per germline. Between the trimmed V and J ends, which lost 4 bases and 4 bases, there was a span of 11 bases. The CDR3 has 13 residues. CDR3 nucleotides: TGTGCCAGCAGTGGGCCCCACCCTTACGAGCAGTACTTC. Amino acids: CASSGPHPYEQYF.

On this clonotype: The CDR3 end shows no conserved phenylalanine or tryptophan, and so a read error is likely. This chain links TRBV20-1 with TRBJ2-7; the match to TRBD2 covers 11 bases. The CDR3 is made up of 16 amino acids. Per the germline V gene, CDR1 is DFQATT and CDR2 is SNEGSKA (reference sequence). CDR3 sequence reads: CCARDLLAGATYEQYL. The DNA of the CDR3 is TGCTGTGCTAGAGACCTACTAGCGGGAGCGACCTACGAGCAGTACCTC.

The chain recombines TRBV7-8 with TRBJ2-3, with 11 nucleotides matching TRBD2. Trimming cost V 1 base and J 7 bases; bases outside gene matches: 4. The CDR3 totals 15 residues. Germline CDR1 is SGHVS and CDR2 is FQNEAQ. CDR3 sequence (DNA): TGTGCCAGCAGCTTAGAACTAGCGGGAGAACATACGCAGTATTTT. Translating gives CASSLELAGEHTQYF.

This clonotype was recorded at least ten times. V gene TRBV7-9 combines with J gene TRBJ2-1; 13 bases agree with TRBD2. The CDR3 extends over 16 amino acids. With 4 bases clipped from V and 6 bases from J, the junction kept 6 bases outside the gene matches. Looked up from germline, CDR1 is SEHNR and CDR2 is FQNEAQ (reference sequence). CDR3 sequence (DNA): TGTGCCAGCAGCTCCTACCGGACTAGCGGGAGCAATGAGCAGTTCTTC. Protein product: CASSSYRTSGSNEQFF. The full variable domain, completed using reference TRBV7-9 and TRBJ2-1, is DTGVSQNPRHKITKRGQNVTFRCDPISEHNRLYWYRQTLGQGPEFLTYFQNEAQLEKSRLLSDRFSAERPKGSFSTLEIQRTEQGDSAMYLCASSSYRTSGSNEQFFGPGTRLTVL.

V gene TRBV4-2 combines with J gene TRBJ2-7, with D maybe TRBD1 (6 bases). This CDR3 has 14 residues. Trimming removed 0 bases at V and 7 bases at J, with 13 bases between. The germline V gene encodes CDR1 LGHNA and CDR2 YNFKEQ. This CDR3 is CASSQDFAGTEQYF. CDR3 DNA sequence: TGTGCCAGCAGCCAAGATTTTGCAGGGACAGAGCAGTACTTC.

This sequence joins TRBV28 and TRBJ2-5, with TRBD2 identical over 7 bases. Losses at the gene ends were 6 bases for V and 3 bases for J; bases not matched to a gene: 10. The germline CDR1 and CDR2 sequences are MDHEN and SYDVKM. CDR3 size: 15 residues. The CDR3: CASRQSGTVEETQYF. For the CDR3, the DNA is TGTGCCAGCAGACAGAGCGGGACCGTTGAAGAGACCCAGTACTTC.

For this clonotype: A single base separates this from a much larger clone, so it may be a read error. The J gene is TRBJ2-1, the V gene TRBV25-1, with D perhaps TRBD2 (6 bases). This CDR3 has 15 residues. The germline V gene has CDR1 MGHDK and CDR2 SYGVNS. The CDR3 loop reads CASSPGGFSYNEKFF. CDR3 nucleotide sequence: TGTGCCAGCAGCCCCGGAGGGTTCTCCTACAATGAGAAGTTCTTC.

This clonotype was picked up a small number of times. The V gene is TRBV5-1, the J gene TRBJ2-1, with 11 bases aligning to TRBD2. This CDR3 has 14 residues. Germline V gives CDR1 SGHRS, CDR2 YFSETQ. The J segment lost 5 bases and the V segment lost 6 bases, leaving 4 bases of the junction unmatched. The CDR3 is CASNLAGGNNEQFF. As DNA, the CDR3 is TGCGCCAGCAACTTAGCGGGAGGGAACAATGAGCAGTTCTTC.